The 15 T cell receptor beta chains given below trace back to one sample, sequenced in a study of CD8+ T cells in alopecia areata (dated by TCRdb to 2017 to 2018). The library came from the immunoSEQ multiplex PCR assay. RNA was extracted from all samples and reverse transcribed into cDNA, which served as template for TCR sequencing. The table comes from immuneACCESS by way of TCRdb, which keeps in-frame sequences with V and J called. Part of the clones is missing from these tables; in studies checked, under half for an unresolved V gene and the rest for unknown reasons. The table for this sample lists about 220,000 clones; under 75% of them were counted only once. The ten largest clonotypes hold roughly 1.5% of the sample. What this sample's time point label stands for: four to five weeks on oral tofacitinib. The treatment or condition label here, explained by the study, means: oral pan-JAK inhibitor, 5-10 mg twice daily.

Sequences were derived from CD4+ T cells sorted from blood, sampled at week 4, from a patient treated with tofacitinib. Source of these receptors: a human donor with alopecia areata.

This clone was counted once. This chain joins TRBV30 and TRBJ1-2; D call uncertain. This CDR3 spans 12 amino acids. Germline V gives CDR1 GTSNPN, CDR2 SVGIG (reference sequence). Trimming cost V 3 bases and J 2 bases, with 7 bases left between them. CDR3 in amino acids: CAWSNGNYGYTF. For the CDR3, the DNA is TGTGCCTGGAGCAACGGAAACTATGGCTACACCTTC.

A note on this clone: This same CDR3 is encoded by further DNA sequences in the sample. This chain connects TRBV4-1 to TRBJ2-1; D is uncertain. Looked up from germline, CDR1 is MGHRA and CDR2 is YSYEKL. The length of the CDR3 is 16 residues. The V gene lost 0 bases and the J gene lost 1 base, with 10 bases spanning the gap. The CDR3 DNA reads TGCGCCAGCAGCCAAGAGGGAAGATCTTCCTACAATGAGCAGTTCTTC. Translated, it gives CASSQEGRSSYNEQFF.

The CDR3 nucleotides read TGCGCCAGCAGCTCCGCCGTCTCCTACGAGCAGTACTTC. Translation: CASSSAVSYEQYF. The V and J genes are TRBV4-3 and TRBJ2-7; D is ambiguous. Germline V gene lookup returns CDR1 LGHNA and CDR2 YSLEER. Trimming removed 5 bases at V and 0 bases at J, with 8 bases between. The CDR3 covers 13 residues.

The chain has TRBV7-2 and TRBJ2-7; D might be TRBD1 or TRBD2, each matching 5 bases. The CDR3 totals 15 residues. V was cut by 5 bases and J by 1 base, with 15 bases left in between. The V gene's germline CDR1 is SGHTA and CDR2 FQGNSA. Written as DNA, the CDR3 is TGTGCCAGCAGCCTCCGAGGGGATCTATCCTACGAGCAGTACTTC. This encodes CASSLRGDLSYEQYF.

As regards this clone: This same CDR3 is encoded by further DNA sequences in the sample. This chain links TRBV29-1 with TRBJ1-2; no reliable D call. The CDR3 contains 12 residues. CDR1 and CDR2 (germline): SQVTM, ANQGSEA. V was pared by 3 bases and J by 2 bases, with 7 bases between. The chain's CDR3 is CSVEAVNYGYTF. Written as DNA, the CDR3 is TGCAGCGTTGAGGCCGTAAACTATGGCTACACCTTC.

In this sample, this clone turned up a few times. The chain carries TRBV15 and TRBJ1-5; no reliable D call. V was clipped by 3 bases and J by 5 bases, with 5 bases between them. CDR1 is LNHNV, CDR2 YYDKDF, per germline (reference sequence). The CDR3 has 12 residues. CDR3 bases: TGTGCCACCAGCAGTAGAGATCAGCCCCAGCATTTT. Its protein is CATSSRDQPQHF.

The DNA for the CDR3 is TGCAGCGTTCAATATCAGGGCTACGAGCAGTACTTC. This codes for CSVQYQGYEQYF. The chain combines TRBV29-1 with TRBJ2-7; the D gene is possibly TRBD1 (5 bases). The CDR3 loop spans 12 amino acids. V was clipped by 5 bases and J by 3 bases, with 11 bases between them. Germline CDR1 and CDR2: SQVTM and ANQGSEA.

The V call is TRBV29-1, the J call TRBJ1-1; D is ambiguous. Germline values: CDR1 SQVTM, CDR2 ANQGSEA. The CDR3 runs 14 residues. V lost 3 bases and J lost 3, with 14 bases in between. Written as DNA, the CDR3 is TGCAGCGTTGACCCGAGAAATAAATACACTGAAGCTTTCTTT. Translation gives CSVDPRNKYTEAFF.

This clone showed up just a few times. The chain has TRBV7-8 and TRBJ2-7; D perhaps matches TRBD2 (5 bases). V lost 5 bases and J lost 7, with 9 bases in between. The CDR3 covers 11 residues. Germline CDR1 reads SGHVS; CDR2 reads FQNEAQ. The CDR3 loop is CASSDYGEQYF. The CDR3 DNA reads as TGTGCCAGCAGCGACTATGGGGAGCAGTACTTC.

The chain links TRBV7-2 to TRBJ2-4; a possible D gene is TRBD2 (6 bases). The germline CDR1 and CDR2 sequences are SGHTA and FQGNSA. This CDR3 spans 16 amino acids. Trimming shortened V by 1 base and J by 0 bases, and 10 bases separated the two germline ends. CDR3 loop: CASSLERVIAKNIQYF. CDR3 in DNA: TGTGCCAGCAGCTTAGAGCGGGTAATAGCCAAAAACATTCAGTACTTC.

V gene TRBV10-3 combines with J gene TRBJ2-7; 9 positions agree with TRBD1. V shed 7 bases and J 3 bases; nucleotides not matched to a gene: 7. This CDR3 spans 14 amino acids. Germline loops: CDR1 ENHRY, CDR2 SYGVKD. CDR3 sequence (DNA): TGTGCCATCACTTCAGGACAGGGGAGCTACGAGCAGTACTTC. This encodes CAITSGQGSYEQYF.

This clone has only a few counts. The chain uses TRBV7-2 and TRBJ1-5; D gene uncertain. Germline V gene data show CDR1 as SGHTA and CDR2 as FQGNSA. There are 15 residues in the CDR3. V lost 4 bases to trimming and J lost 7 bases, with 17 bases between them. In DNA, the CDR3 is TGTGCCAGCAGCTCCCCGGGCCCAGGAGGACAGCCCCAGCATTTT. Amino acid sequence: CASSSPGPGGQPQHF.

This chain uses TRBV7-2 with TRBJ1-2, with TRBD1 identical over 8 bases. This CDR3 region has 17 residues. J lost 4 bases, V lost 5 bases, and 15 bases had no gene match. CDR1 SGHTA and CDR2 FQGNSA come from the germline V gene. The DNA for the CDR3 is TGTGCCAGCAGCCAGGGCAGGGGGCGCTGGGTTCCCTATGGCTACACCTTC. This gives the protein CASSQGRGRWVPYGYTF.

Points on this clone: The sample carries other DNA sequences with the same CDR3. The chain combines TRBV30 with TRBJ1-5; D unclear. Trimming took off 0 bases at V and 4 bases at J, with 7 bases between the two ends. The CDR3 runs to 13 residues. Germline loops: CDR1 GTSNPN, CDR2 SVGIG (reference sequence). The chain's CDR3 is CAWSVSGNQPQHF. CDR3 bases: TGTGCCTGGAGTGTATCCGGTAATCAGCCCCAGCATTTT.

The chain combines TRBV14 with TRBJ1-2, with D possibly being TRBD1 (5 bases). The length of the CDR3 is 14 residues. The ends were cut back, 2 bases at V and 8 bases at J, with 15 bases in the middle. The germline V gene encodes CDR1 SGHDN and CDR2 FVKESK. This chain's CDR3 is CASSQYGTSRGYTF. In DNA, the CDR3 is TGTGCCAGCAGCCAATACGGGACTTCTCGCGGCTACACCTTC.